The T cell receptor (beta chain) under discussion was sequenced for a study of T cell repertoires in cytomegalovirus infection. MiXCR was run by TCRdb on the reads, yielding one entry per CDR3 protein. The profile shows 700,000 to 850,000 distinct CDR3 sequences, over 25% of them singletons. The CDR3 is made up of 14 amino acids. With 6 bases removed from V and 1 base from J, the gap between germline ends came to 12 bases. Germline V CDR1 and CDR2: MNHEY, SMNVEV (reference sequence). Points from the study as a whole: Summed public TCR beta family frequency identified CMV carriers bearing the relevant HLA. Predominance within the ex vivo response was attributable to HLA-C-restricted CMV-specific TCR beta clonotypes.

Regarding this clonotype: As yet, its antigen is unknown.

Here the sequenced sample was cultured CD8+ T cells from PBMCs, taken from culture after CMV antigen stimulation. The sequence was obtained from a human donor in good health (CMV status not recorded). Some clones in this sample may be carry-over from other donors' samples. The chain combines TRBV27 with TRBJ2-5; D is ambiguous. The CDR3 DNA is TGTGCCAGCAGCCCCCAAACACTCCAAGAGACCCAGTACTTC. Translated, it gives CASSPQTLQETQYF.